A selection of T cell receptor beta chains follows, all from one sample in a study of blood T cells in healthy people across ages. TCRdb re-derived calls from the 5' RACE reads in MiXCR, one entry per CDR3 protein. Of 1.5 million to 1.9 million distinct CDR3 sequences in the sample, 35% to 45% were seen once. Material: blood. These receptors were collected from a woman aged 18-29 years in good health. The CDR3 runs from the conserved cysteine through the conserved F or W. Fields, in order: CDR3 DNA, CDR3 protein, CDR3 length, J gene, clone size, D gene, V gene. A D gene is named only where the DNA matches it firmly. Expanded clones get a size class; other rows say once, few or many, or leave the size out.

CDR3 DNA: TGCGCCAGCAGCCAATCTGCCAGGGGGGTGGAGGAGCAGTACTTC
CDR3 protein: CASSQSARGVEEQYF
CDR3 length: 15
J gene: TRBJ2-7
clone size: NA
D gene: NA
V gene: TRBV4-3

CDR3 DNA: TGCAGTGCTAGTAGCGGGGAGATTCACGATACGCAGTATTTT
CDR3 protein: CSASSGEIHDTQYF
CDR3 length: 14
J gene: TRBJ2-3
clone size: few
D gene: TRBD2
V gene: TRBV20-1

CDR3 DNA: TGTGCCAGCAGTTGGGACAGGGGGCTCGACGAGCAGTACTTC
CDR3 protein: CASSWDRGLDEQYF
CDR3 length: 14
J gene: TRBJ2-7
clone size: few
D gene: TRBD1
V gene: TRBV27

CDR3 DNA: TGCAGTGCCACGGCCCTATCCACCGGCGAGCAGTACTTC
CDR3 protein: CSATALSTGEQYF
CDR3 length: 13
J gene: TRBJ2-7
clone size: NA
D gene: NA
V gene: TRBV20-1

CDR3 DNA: TGCAGTGCCCCCCCTAGCGCTCAGCCCCAGCATTTT
CDR3 protein: CSAPPSAQPQHF
CDR3 length: 12
J gene: TRBJ1-5
clone size: few
D gene: NA
V gene: TRBV20-1

CDR3 DNA: TGTGCCAGCAGGCCACAGGGGGCCGGGCGCACAGATACGCAGTATTTT
CDR3 protein: CASRPQGAGRTDTQYF
CDR3 length: 16
J gene: TRBJ2-3
clone size: NA
D gene: TRBD1
V gene: TRBV12-3/TRBV12-4

CDR3 DNA: TGTGCCAGCACCACAGTCGGACAGGGTGGAAAACTGTTTTTT
CDR3 protein: CASTTVGQGGKLFF
CDR3 length: 14
J gene: TRBJ1-4
clone size: many
D gene: TRBD1
V gene: TRBV25-1

CDR3 DNA: TGCAGTGCTAGGGCTAGCGGGAGAGCTAGCACAGATACGCAGTATTTT
CDR3 protein: CSARASGRASTDTQYF
CDR3 length: 16
J gene: TRBJ2-3
clone size: NA
D gene: TRBD2
V gene: TRBV20-1

CDR3 DNA: TGTGCCAGCACCCGGGATAGCGGGAACGAGCAGTACTTC
CDR3 protein: CASTRDSGNEQYF
CDR3 length: 13
J gene: TRBJ2-7
clone size: few
D gene: TRBD2
V gene: TRBV2

CDR3 DNA: TGCGCCAGCAGCCCCCGCAGTGGAGGCCAAGAGACCCAGTACTTC
CDR3 protein: CASSPRSGGQETQYF
CDR3 length: 15
J gene: TRBJ2-5
clone size: few
D gene: NA
V gene: TRBV5-1

CDR3 DNA: TGTGCCACTGCACGGGGGGGTAGTAACTATGGCTACACCTTC
CDR3 protein: CATARGGSNYGYTF
CDR3 length: 14
J gene: TRBJ1-2
clone size: once
D gene: NA
V gene: TRBV7-9

CDR3 DNA: TGCAGTGCTAGAGATTTACGGGATCCGTCGAATGAGCAGTTCTTC
CDR3 protein: CSARDLRDPSNEQFF
CDR3 length: 15
J gene: TRBJ2-1
clone size: few
D gene: NA
V gene: TRBV20-1

CDR3 DNA: TGTGCCAGCAGCTCAGTAGGGACTTACGGCGAGCAGTACTTC
CDR3 protein: CASSSVGTYGEQYF
CDR3 length: 14
J gene: TRBJ2-7
clone size: NA
D gene: NA
V gene: TRBV7-9

CDR3 DNA: TGTGCCAGCAGTTGGTGGGGACAGGAGGACACAGATACGCAGTATTTT
CDR3 protein: CASSWWGQEDTDTQYF
CDR3 length: 16
J gene: TRBJ2-3
clone size: few
D gene: TRBD1
V gene: TRBV12-3/TRBV12-4

CDR3 DNA: TGTGCCAGCACCTCACTAGGCTTAGGTGGGAATGAGCAGTTCTTC
CDR3 protein: CASTSLGLGGNEQFF
CDR3 length: 15
J gene: TRBJ2-1
clone size: NA
D gene: NA
V gene: TRBV27

CDR3 DNA: TGTGCCAGCAGCCTTGACCGACTAGCGGGAGGAGGCTACAATGAGCAGTACTTC
CDR3 protein: CASSLDRLAGGGYNEQYF
CDR3 length: 18
J gene: TRBJ2-7
clone size: NA
D gene: TRBD2
V gene: TRBV6-1

CDR3 DNA: TGTGCCAGCAGAAACCGGGACAACAATGAGCAGTTCTTC
CDR3 protein: CASRNRDNNEQFF
CDR3 length: 13
J gene: TRBJ2-1
clone size: NA
D gene: NA
V gene: TRBV6-5

CDR3 DNA: TGCAGTGCTAGTTCCCTTTATGAAAAACTGTTTTTT
CDR3 protein: CSASSLYEKLFF
CDR3 length: 12
J gene: TRBJ1-4
clone size: NA
D gene: NA
V gene: TRBV20-1

CDR3 DNA: TGTGCCAGCTCACCGGACAGGGGAAGAAATCAGCCCCAGCATTTT
CDR3 protein: CASSPDRGRNQPQHF
CDR3 length: 15
J gene: TRBJ1-5
clone size: few
D gene: TRBD1
V gene: TRBV6-5

CDR3 DNA: TGTGCCAGCAGCTTAGCCTACGGGGGGGACTACGAGCAGTACTTC
CDR3 protein: CASSLAYGGDYEQYF
CDR3 length: 15
J gene: TRBJ2-7
clone size: many
D gene: TRBD2
V gene: TRBV7-9

CDR3 DNA: TGTGCCAGCAGCGCCACAGGGAACCCCTACAATGAGCAGTTCTTC
CDR3 protein: CASSATGNPYNEQFF
CDR3 length: 15
J gene: TRBJ2-1
clone size: NA
D gene: NA
V gene: TRBV7-9

CDR3 DNA: TGCAGTGCTAGTCGGGGAGTAGCGGGACTTTACGAGCAGTACTTC
CDR3 protein: CSASRGVAGLYEQYF
CDR3 length: 15
J gene: TRBJ2-7
clone size: few
D gene: TRBD2
V gene: TRBV20-1

CDR3 DNA: TGTGCCACCAATCCCGGGTCAAACAATGAGCAGTTCTTC
CDR3 protein: CATNPGSNNEQFF
CDR3 length: 13
J gene: TRBJ2-1
clone size: few
D gene: NA
V gene: TRBV25-1